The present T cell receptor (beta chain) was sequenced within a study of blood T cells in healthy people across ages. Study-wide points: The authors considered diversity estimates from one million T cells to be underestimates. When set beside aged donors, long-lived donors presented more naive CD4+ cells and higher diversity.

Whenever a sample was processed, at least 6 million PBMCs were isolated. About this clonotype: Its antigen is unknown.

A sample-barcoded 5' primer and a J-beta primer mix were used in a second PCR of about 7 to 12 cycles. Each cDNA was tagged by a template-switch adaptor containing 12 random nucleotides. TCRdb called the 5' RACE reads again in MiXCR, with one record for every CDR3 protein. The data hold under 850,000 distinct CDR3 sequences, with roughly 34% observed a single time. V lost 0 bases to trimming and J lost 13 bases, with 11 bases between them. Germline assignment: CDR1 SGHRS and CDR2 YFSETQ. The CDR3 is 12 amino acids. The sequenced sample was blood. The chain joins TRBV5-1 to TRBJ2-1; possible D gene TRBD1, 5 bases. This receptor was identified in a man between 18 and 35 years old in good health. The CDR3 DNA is TGCGCCAGCAGCTTGGAGCAGGGCGCACAGTTCTTC. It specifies CASSLEQGAQFF.